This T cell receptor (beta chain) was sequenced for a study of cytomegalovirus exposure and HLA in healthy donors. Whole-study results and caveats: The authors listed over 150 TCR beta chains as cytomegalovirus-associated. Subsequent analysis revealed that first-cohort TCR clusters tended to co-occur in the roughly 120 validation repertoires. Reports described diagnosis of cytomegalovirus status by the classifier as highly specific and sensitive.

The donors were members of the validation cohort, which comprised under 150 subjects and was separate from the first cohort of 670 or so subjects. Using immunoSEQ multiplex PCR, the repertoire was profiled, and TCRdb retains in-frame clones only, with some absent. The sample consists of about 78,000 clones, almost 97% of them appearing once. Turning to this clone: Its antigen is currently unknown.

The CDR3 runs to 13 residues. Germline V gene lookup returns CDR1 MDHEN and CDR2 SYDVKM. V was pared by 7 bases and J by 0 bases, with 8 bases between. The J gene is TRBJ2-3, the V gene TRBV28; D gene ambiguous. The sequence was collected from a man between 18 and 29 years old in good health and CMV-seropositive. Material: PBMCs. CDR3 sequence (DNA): TGTGCCAGCACCCTGACAAGCACAGATACGCAGTATTTT. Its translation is CASTLTSTDTQYF.